Listed below are T cell receptor beta chains from one sample, sequenced in a study of CD8 T cells in ankylosing spondylitis. From the 5' RACE reads, TCRdb called clonotypes with MiXCR, one entry per CDR3 protein. The data hold under 450,000 distinct CDR3 sequences, with more than 15% observed a single time. Input material: blood, either unsorted or a sorted T cell fraction (not recorded which). Receptor source: a male donor with ankylosing spondylitis. The CDR3 runs from the conserved cysteine through the conserved F or W. A D gene is named only where the DNA matches it firmly. The size field is filled for only some rows; it gives once, few, many or a size class.

v_gene: TRBV29-1
abundance: many
j_gene: TRBJ2-3
d_gene: .
CDR3aa: CSVDRGDTQYF
CDR3nt: TGCAGCGTTGATAGGGGAGATACGCAGTATTTT

v_gene: TRBV30
abundance: .
j_gene: TRBJ2-1
d_gene: TRBD2
CDR3aa: CAWSGGVGLAGSLRSYNEQFF
CDR3nt: TGTGCCTGGAGCGGGGGTGTTGGACTAGCGGGATCTCTTAGGTCCTACAATGAGCAGTTCTTC

v_gene: TRBV29-1
abundance: few
j_gene: TRBJ2-5
d_gene: .
CDR3aa: CSVDPEETQYF
CDR3nt: TGCAGCGTTGATCCCGAAGAGACCCAGTACTTC

v_gene: TRBV29-1
abundance: few
j_gene: TRBJ2-2
d_gene: .
CDR3aa: CSGQGGIGELFF
CDR3nt: TGCAGCGGGCAGGGGGGAATCGGGGAGCTGTTTTTT

v_gene: TRBV20-1
abundance: few
j_gene: TRBJ1-6
d_gene: .
CDR3aa: CSARLQGSSYNSPLHF
CDR3nt: TGCAGTGCTAGGTTACAGGGAAGCTCCTATAATTCACCCCTCCACTTT

v_gene: TRBV20-1
abundance: few
j_gene: TRBJ2-1
d_gene: .
CDR3aa: CSARGLKGSNEQFF
CDR3nt: TGCAGTGCTAGGGGGCTGAAAGGATCTAATGAGCAGTTCTTC

v_gene: TRBV12-3/TRBV12-4
abundance: few
j_gene: TRBJ1-4
d_gene: .
CDR3aa: CATKDGLALGEKLFF
CDR3nt: TGTGCCACAAAGGACGGCTTAGCTCTCGGTGAAAAACTGTTTTTT

v_gene: TRBV20-1
abundance: .
j_gene: TRBJ2-7
d_gene: .
CDR3aa: CSARDFGDHRSLGYEQYF
CDR3nt: TGCAGTGCTAGAGATTTTGGGGATCATCGGAGTCTGGGCTACGAGCAGTACTTC

v_gene: TRBV7-2
abundance: few
j_gene: TRBJ2-5
d_gene: TRBD2
CDR3aa: CASSLAGTRYSPQETQYF
CDR3nt: TGTGCCAGCAGCTTAGCGGGGACTAGATATTCCCCCCAAGAGACCCAGTACTTC

v_gene: TRBV5-1
abundance: few
j_gene: TRBJ2-2
d_gene: TRBD2
CDR3aa: CASSLGLAGGSGPGELFF
CDR3nt: TGCGCCAGCAGCTTGGGACTAGCGGGAGGCAGCGGTCCCGGGGAGCTGTTTTTT

v_gene: TRBV7-8
abundance: .
j_gene: TRBJ1-5
d_gene: TRBD1
CDR3aa: CASSLLGQGYNQPQHF
CDR3nt: TGTGCCAGCAGCCTGCTGGGACAGGGATACAATCAGCCCCAGCATTTT

v_gene: TRBV29-1
abundance: .
j_gene: TRBJ2-2
d_gene: .
CDR3aa: CSVARSHNTGELFF
CDR3nt: TGCAGCGTTGCGAGGTCGCACAACACCGGGGAGCTGTTTTTT

v_gene: TRBV4-2
abundance: many
j_gene: TRBJ2-2
d_gene: TRBD2
CDR3aa: CASSPPSSGSGPGELFF
CDR3nt: TGTGCCAGCAGCCCTCCTTCTAGCGGGAGTGGACCCGGGGAGCTGTTTTTT

v_gene: TRBV5-1
abundance: few
j_gene: TRBJ1-6
d_gene: .
CDR3aa: CASSTLGGFWNSPLHF
CDR3nt: TGCGCCAGCAGCACCCTCGGGGGTTTTTGGAATTCACCCCTCCACTTT

v_gene: TRBV10-3
abundance: .
j_gene: TRBJ1-1
d_gene: TRBD1
CDR3aa: CAIKPGSQGARNTEAFF
CDR3nt: TGTGCCATCAAGCCCGGCTCTCAGGGGGCGCGGAACACTGAAGCTTTCTTT

v_gene: TRBV7-2
abundance: many
j_gene: TRBJ2-7
d_gene: .
CDR3aa: CASSRYRDGFDEQYF
CDR3nt: TGTGCCAGCAGCCGATACAGGGATGGCTTCGACGAGCAGTACTTC

v_gene: TRBV19
abundance: few
j_gene: TRBJ2-5
d_gene: .
CDR3aa: CASSGEVETQYF
CDR3nt: TGTGCCAGTAGTGGAGAAGTGGAGACCCAGTACTTC

v_gene: TRBV11-2
abundance: .
j_gene: TRBJ2-1
d_gene: .
CDR3aa: CASSSGPRGEQFF
CDR3nt: TGTGCCAGCAGTTCGGGCCCCCGGGGTGAGCAGTTCTTC

v_gene: TRBV5-6
abundance: .
j_gene: TRBJ2-3
d_gene: TRBD2
CDR3aa: CASSTDGLAGPTDTQYF
CDR3nt: TGTGCCAGCAGCACGGACGGACTAGCGGGTCCCACAGATACGCAGTATTTT

v_gene: TRBV29-1
abundance: many
j_gene: TRBJ1-1
d_gene: .
CDR3aa: CSVSDRWNTEAFF
CDR3nt: TGCAGCGTTTCGGACAGATGGAACACTGAAGCTTTCTTT

v_gene: TRBV28
abundance: few
j_gene: TRBJ2-1
d_gene: TRBD2
CDR3aa: CASSSRSYRLAGERYNEQFF
CDR3nt: TGTGCCAGCAGTTCCAGATCCTACCGACTAGCGGGAGAGAGGTACAATGAGCAGTTCTTC

v_gene: TRBV4-1
abundance: .
j_gene: TRBJ1-1
d_gene: TRBD1
CDR3aa: CASSPSQGAPNTEAFF
CDR3nt: TGCGCCAGCAGCCCCAGCCAGGGGGCACCGAACACTGAAGCTTTCTTT

v_gene: TRBV7-2
abundance: .
j_gene: TRBJ2-1
d_gene: TRBD2
CDR3aa: CASSLLVLAVNEQFF
CDR3nt: TGTGCCAGCAGCTTATTAGTACTAGCGGTCAATGAGCAGTTCTTC

v_gene: TRBV6-2/TRBV6-3
abundance: .
j_gene: TRBJ2-5
d_gene: .
CDR3aa: CASSYAGFGTQYF
CDR3nt: TGTGCCAGCAGTTACGCAGGGTTCGGGACCCAGTACTTC

v_gene: TRBV24-1
abundance: .
j_gene: TRBJ1-1
d_gene: TRBD1
CDR3aa: CATSDSGTGTAEAFF
CDR3nt: TGTGCCACCAGTGACTCCGGGACAGGGACGGCTGAAGCTTTCTTT

v_gene: TRBV12-3/TRBV12-4
abundance: .
j_gene: TRBJ1-4
d_gene: .
CDR3aa: CASSFRAPGAYEKLFF
CDR3nt: TGTGCCAGCAGTTTTAGGGCACCAGGGGCGTATGAAAAACTGTTTTTT

v_gene: TRBV7-3
abundance: few
j_gene: TRBJ2-2
d_gene: .
CDR3aa: CASSTRLGTGELFF
CDR3nt: TGTGCCAGCAGCACCCGACTAGGAACCGGGGAGCTGTTTTTT

v_gene: TRBV7-9
abundance: .
j_gene: TRBJ1-1
d_gene: .
CDR3aa: CASSFFQGAFF
CDR3nt: TGTGCCAGCAGCTTCTTCCAGGGGGCTTTCTTT

v_gene: TRBV6-1
abundance: .
j_gene: TRBJ1-1
d_gene: .
CDR3aa: CASKWGASTEAFF
CDR3nt: TGTGCCAGCAAATGGGGGGCCTCCACTGAAGCTTTCTTT

v_gene: TRBV20-1
abundance: few
j_gene: TRBJ2-5
d_gene: .
CDR3aa: CSAKRRETVAAQETQYF
CDR3nt: TGCAGTGCTAAGAGGAGGGAGACAGTCGCCGCGCAAGAGACCCAGTACTTC

v_gene: TRBV9
abundance: .
j_gene: TRBJ2-3
d_gene: TRBD2
CDR3aa: CASSARGEEREQQYF
CDR3nt: TGTGCCAGCAGCGCCCGGGGGGAGGAGCGGGAACAGCAGTATTTT

v_gene: TRBV12-3/TRBV12-4
abundance: few
j_gene: TRBJ2-4
d_gene: .
CDR3aa: CASSLNRVGNIQYF
CDR3nt: TGTGCCAGCAGTTTAAATAGGGTCGGAAACATTCAGTACTTC

v_gene: TRBV15
abundance: .
j_gene: TRBJ2-1
d_gene: TRBD1
CDR3aa: CATQRDRPYNEQFF
CDR3nt: TGTGCCACACAAAGGGACAGACCCTACAATGAGCAGTTCTTC

v_gene: TRBV2
abundance: .
j_gene: TRBJ2-7
d_gene: TRBD1
CDR3aa: CTSSEGRGYYEQYF
CDR3nt: TGTACCAGCAGTGAAGGCAGGGGGTACTACGAGCAGTACTTC

v_gene: TRBV15
abundance: .
j_gene: TRBJ2-2
d_gene: TRBD2
CDR3aa: CATSRVTSSPGELFF
CDR3nt: TGTGCCACCAGCAGAGTGACTAGCAGCCCCGGGGAGCTGTTTTTT

v_gene: TRBV29-1
abundance: many
j_gene: TRBJ2-7
d_gene: .
CDR3aa: CSVGLRSYEQYF
CDR3nt: TGCAGCGTTGGGCTCCGCTCCTACGAGCAGTACTTC

v_gene: TRBV5-1
abundance: .
j_gene: TRBJ2-1
d_gene: TRBD2
CDR3aa: CASSSLAAGVNEQFF
CDR3nt: TGCGCCAGCAGCTCCTTGGCGGCGGGAGTAAATGAGCAGTTCTTC

v_gene: TRBV9
abundance: .
j_gene: TRBJ2-2
d_gene: TRBD2
CDR3aa: CASCPYPGLAESRTGELFF
CDR3nt: TGTGCCAGCTGCCCGTATCCGGGACTAGCGGAGTCACGAACCGGGGAGCTGTTTTTT

v_gene: TRBV20-1
abundance: once
j_gene: TRBJ2-3
d_gene: .
CDR3aa: CSARDGRKGFGTDTQYF
CDR3nt: TGCAGTGCTAGAGATGGTCGAAAGGGTTTCGGCACAGATACGCAGTATTTT